This TCR beta chain stems from a study of blood T cell repertoires in COVID-19 (dated by TCRdb to the early 2020s). About the study as a whole: The collaborator samples originated in the United States, Italy and Spain and spanned the acute and convalescent phases of COVID-19. The repertoires were released in a freely available public database meant as a resource for research on the immune response to SARS-CoV-2. Subjects who had been exposed to COVID-19, were actively infected with it, or had recovered from it provided the deeply sampled blood TCRbeta repertoires that made up the dataset. The material from the prospective study consisted of cDNA or gDNA derived from T cells, B-cell-depleted T cells, or PBMCs. Where available, HLA class I and class II types were taken from metadata supplied by the sample provider and were not determined by assay-based typing. The samples were drawn from the first 160 participants of the ongoing ImmuneRACE study and from 1,254 subjects provided by 6 global collaborators. The sample metadata nearly always contained a de-identified subject ID, COVID-19 status, age in years and sex.

What the research found in general, with its limitations: Clinical and demographic metadata were provided uncurated, with the amount varying by source and participant.

With regard to this clone: This clone's antigen is unknown. Within one base of it there is no much larger clone, and no base qualities were kept.

V lost 5 bases and J lost 1 base, and the count of bases not matched to a germline gene is 5. Reading the germline V gene (reference sequence) gives CDR1 SGHNT and CDR2 YYREEE. The CDR3, from cysteine to phenylalanine, totals 14 residues. Just the 42-base CDR3 DNA is kept, in frame starting at base 1. TCRbeta CDR3 regions were amplified from genomic DNA using the immunoSEQ Assay, a bias-controlled multiplex PCR. The study's processing was this. The number of nucleated cells in each sample was estimated from the amplification of reference gene primers within the assay. Sequence reads were collapsed and filtered to measure the absolute abundance of every unique TCRbeta CDR3 rearrangement. Productive Simpson clonality was computed per sample as the square root of Simpson's diversity index over productive rearrangements. TCRdb stores this immuneACCESS table with in-frame sequences only. Part of the clones is absent; in the studies checked, under half of the shortfall reflects unresolved V genes, and no reason is known for the rest. The V and J calls and clone size are taken from that table; D and trimming were inferred from the DNA. The sample table contains about 670,000 clones; only one count was recorded for over 80% of them. The ten most abundant clones make up about 0.24% of the sample.

Collaborating institutions collected whole blood in K2EDTA tubes following their own protocols. For TCRbeta analysis, collaborator samples were shipped as frozen whole blood, as isolated PBMCs, or as DNA extracted from either sample type. Sequencing used peripheral blood. The chain was built from TRBV5-4 and TRBJ2-5; 7 bases in between match TRBD1. The receptor was isolated from a woman aged 18 to 35 with acute or convalescent COVID-19. The CDR3 protein is CASSPGQSQETQYF. The bases are TGTGCCAGCAGTCCGGGACAGAGCCAAGAGACCCAGTACTTC.